The 21 T cell receptor beta chains below come from one sample, sequenced in a study of cytomegalovirus exposure and HLA in healthy donors. In the PCR, 60 Vbeta and 13 Jbeta primers were used. Some clones are missing from TCRdb's copy, which holds only in-frame ones; the method was immunoSEQ multiplex PCR. The sample carries 120,000 to 150,000 clones, 65% to 85% recorded once. The sequencing sample was made of PBMCs. These receptors all stem from a male donor in good health and CMV-seronegative.

This clone was detected a few times. The chain links TRBV6-4 to TRBJ1-3; the match to TRBD1 covers 7 bases. Germline CDR1 MRHNA, CDR2 SNTAGT. The V gene end was trimmed by 4 bases and the J gene end by 3 bases; junction bases not matched to a gene: 9. This CDR3 comprises 16 residues. The CDR3 DNA sequence: TGTGCCAGCAGTGCCTCCCAGGGGGTAAATGGAAACACCATATATTTT. Protein: CASSASQGVNGNTIYF.

The chain has TRBV7-3 and TRBJ2-7; the match to TRBD1 covers 10 bases. Germline CDR1 reads SGHTA; CDR2 reads FQGTGA. V shed 5 bases and J 5 bases; nucleotides not matched to a gene: 3. This CDR3 region has 13 residues. DNA of the CDR3: TGTGCCAGCAGCCCGGGGACAGGGGACGAGCAGTACTTC. Translation gives CASSPGTGDEQYF.

The chain is built from TRBV5-6 and TRBJ2-3, with D possibly being TRBD1 (5 bases). There are 14 residues in the CDR3. CDR1 is SGHDT and CDR2 is YYEEEE in the germline V gene. Trimming took 4 bases from V and 7 from J, leaving 16 bases between them. CDR3 in DNA: TGTGCCAGCAGCACTTGGTTTCCAGGGAATACGCAGTATTTT. Residues: CASSTWFPGNTQYF.

This clone was recorded once. Other DNA sequences within the sample encode an identical CDR3. This rearrangement joins TRBV18 to TRBJ2-2; the D is unclear. V was trimmed by 3 bases and J by 0 bases, leaving 5 bases between them. Per the germline V gene, CDR1 is KGHSH and CDR2 is LQKENI. The CDR3 runs to 14 residues. The CDR3 nucleotides are TGTGCCAGCTCACCGCAGACGAACACCGGGGAGCTGTTTTTT. It specifies CASSPQTNTGELFF.

The chain recombines TRBV27 with TRBJ2-1; TRBD2 agrees at 11 bases. V gave up 5 bases and J gave up 8 bases; unmatched junction bases: 14. Per the germline V gene, CDR1 is MNHEY and CDR2 is SMNVEV (reference sequence). This CDR3 is 17 amino acids long. CDR3 loop: CASSPLLAGGPGHEQFF. CDR3 nucleotide sequence: TGTGCCAGCAGTCCCCTATTAGCGGGAGGGCCAGGCCATGAGCAGTTCTTC.

V usage is TRBV6-5 and J usage is TRBJ2-7, with D possibly being TRBD2 (6 bases). Germline V gene data show CDR1 as MNHEY and CDR2 as SVGAGI. Deletions cut 5 bases from V and 6 bases from J, with 17 bases between. This CDR3 region has 14 residues. CDR3 loop: CASSEITSNREQYF. In nucleotides, the CDR3 is TGTGCCAGCAGTGAAATAACTAGCAACCGCGAGCAGTACTTC.

The rearrangement uses TRBV6-6 and TRBJ1-6, with 8 bases that match TRBD1. CDR3 size: 15 residues. Germline V lookup: CDR1 MNHNY, CDR2 SVGAGI (reference sequence). With V trimmed by 2 bases and J by 9 bases, 6 bases remained unmatched. CDR3 DNA sequence: TGTGCCAGCAGTTACGCCAGGGGGCAAAGTTCACCCCTCCACTTT. Amino acid sequence: CASSYARGQSSPLHF.

The V call is TRBV7-9, the J call TRBJ2-4, with 14 nucleotides matching TRBD2. Losses at the gene ends were 1 base for V and 2 bases for J; bases not matched to a gene: 4. This CDR3 is 18 amino acids long. The germline CDR1 and CDR2 sequences are SEHNR and FQNEAQ (reference sequence). The CDR3 is CASSLEGTSGRSKNIQYF. CDR3 nucleotide sequence: TGTGCCAGCAGCTTAGAGGGGACTAGCGGGAGATCCAAAAACATTCAGTACTTC.

J is TRBJ2-1 and V is TRBV27; 7 bases are shared with TRBD1. CDR1 is MNHEY and CDR2 is SMNVEV in the germline V gene (reference sequence). Trimming removed 3 bases from V and 5 bases from J; junction bases left unmatched: 4. This CDR3 region has 14 residues. CDR3 nucleotides: TGTGCCAGCAGTTTCCTGGACAGGAACAATGAGCAGTTCTTC. This gives the protein CASSFLDRNNEQFF.

The V gene is TRBV6-6, the J gene TRBJ1-5, with no clear D. The CDR3 totals 15 residues. Trimming left V 2 bases short and J 1 base short, with 9 bases between. Germline values: CDR1 MNHNY, CDR2 SVGAGI (reference sequence). As DNA, the CDR3 is TGTGCCAGCAGTTACGTCGAGAGAAGCAATCAGCCCCAGCATTTT. This sequence encodes CASSYVERSNQPQHF.

This clone was detected only once. The genes are TRBV19 and TRBJ1-2; D possibly corresponds to TRBD1 (6 bases). This CDR3 comprises 14 residues. The germline gives CDR1 LNHDA, CDR2 SQIVND (reference sequence). The germline V and J ends were trimmed by 5 bases and 4 bases, with 14 bases remaining between them. The CDR3 DNA sequence: TGTGCCAGTAGTCTCTTCTCGGACAGCTATGGCTACACCTTC. It specifies CASSLFSDSYGYTF.

The chain has TRBV5-4 and TRBJ2-7; the D gene is possibly TRBD2 (7 bases). The CDR3 is made up of 14 amino acids. Germline loops: CDR1 SGHNT, CDR2 YYREEE (reference sequence). The V gene lost 2 bases and the J gene lost 5 bases, with 14 bases spanning the gap. In DNA form, the CDR3 reads TGTGCCAGCAGCTTAGAGGGGGGGGCGGACGAGCAGTACTTC. Its translation: CASSLEGGADEQYF. Full variable domain (outside the CDR3, taken from reference TRBV5-4 and TRBJ2-7): ETGVTQSPTHLIKTRGQQVTLRCSSQSGHNTVSWYQQALGQGPQFIFQYYREEENGRGNFPPRFSGLQFPNYSSELNVNALELDDSALYLCASSLEGGADEQYFGPGTRLTVT.

The J gene is TRBJ1-4, the V gene TRBV19; TRBD1 matches 7 bases. With V trimmed by 6 bases and J by 4 bases, 11 bases remained unmatched. Germline CDR1 is LNHDA and CDR2 is SQIVND (reference sequence). The CDR3 runs to 16 residues. CDR3 in amino acids: CASSNNRDRLNEKLFF. The DNA of the CDR3 is TGTGCCAGTAGCAATAACCGGGACAGACTTAATGAAAAACTGTTTTTT.

The chain uses TRBV14 and TRBJ2-7, with 9 bases aligning to TRBD1. CDR1 and CDR2 (germline): SGHDN, FVKESK. The trim removed 5 bases at V and 3 bases at J, leaving 8 bases unmatched. The CDR3 totals 15 residues. CDR3 sequence: CASSDPGQGIYEQYF. The CDR3 coding sequence is TGTGCCAGCAGCGATCCTGGACAGGGGATCTACGAGCAGTACTTC.

The rearrangement uses TRBV9 and TRBJ2-5, with 7 bases identical to TRBD1. Germline trimming cut 3 bases from V and 4 bases from J; bases unmatched to any gene: 9. This CDR3 has 15 amino acids. Germline V gene sequence: CDR1 SGDLS, CDR2 YYNGEE. CDR3 in DNA: TGTGCCAGCAGCGCCAGGGACAGCAGCGGAGAGACCCAGTACTTC. Translated: CASSARDSSGETQYF.

The sample holds a few counts of this clone. The CDR3 reads CASSMGQGDQPQHF. CDR3 DNA sequence: TGTGCCAGCAGTATGGGACAGGGGGACCAGCCCCAGCATTTT. The genes are TRBV6-5 and TRBJ1-5; TRBD1 matches 11 bases. Germline-derived CDR1 and CDR2 are MNHEY and SVGAGI. The CDR3 sequence is 14 residues long. V shed 5 bases and J 7 bases; nucleotides not matched to a gene: 4.

There are a few counts of this clone. The chain joins TRBV7-3 to TRBJ2-5; tentatively, D is TRBD2 (6 bases). CDR3 length: 14 residues. Trimming pared 1 base from V and 3 bases from J, leaving 9 bases between. CDR1 SGHTA and CDR2 FQGTGA come from the germline V gene. The CDR3 is CASSLIGGKETQYF. Here the CDR3 DNA reads TGTGCCAGCAGCTTAATTGGGGGGAAAGAGACCCAGTACTTC.

This chain joins TRBV27 and TRBJ2-7; D call uncertain. Germline V gene lookup returns CDR1 MNHEY and CDR2 SMNVEV (reference sequence). With 4 bases removed from V and 4 bases from J, the gap between germline ends came to 11 bases. This CDR3 contains 13 residues. The CDR3 coding sequence is TGTGCCAGCAGTTCCCTCCCGGTATACGAGCAGTACTTC. Translating gives CASSSLPVYEQYF.

The chain recombines TRBV4-2 with TRBJ2-7; TRBD1 might be the D (6 bases). V was clipped by 2 bases and J by 3 bases, with 11 bases between them. This CDR3 has 14 residues. From germline, CDR1 is LGHNA and CDR2 YNFKEQ. CDR3 nucleotides: TGTGCCAGCAGCCAACCGGGACAAGGCTACGAGCAGTACTTC. Encoded protein: CASSQPGQGYEQYF.

This sequence joins TRBV4-1 and TRBJ2-3; 16 nucleotides agree with TRBD2. The CDR3 is made up of 20 amino acids. V was clipped by 1 base and J by 0 bases; unmatched bases: 7. Germline V lookup: CDR1 MGHRA, CDR2 YSYEKL. CDR3 nucleotides: TGCGCCAGCAGCCAAGTCGGGACTAGCGGGAGGGTCTTGAGCACAGATACGCAGTATTTT. Translated: CASSQVGTSGRVLSTDTQYF.

The DNA for the CDR3 is TGTGCCATCAGTGATGAGGGCAGCACTGAAGCTTTCTTT. Its translation: CAISDEGSTEAFF. The rearrangement uses TRBV10-3 and TRBJ1-1; D ambiguous. The ends were cut back, 3 bases at V and 4 bases at J, with 9 bases in the middle. The CDR3 totals 13 residues. Germline V gene lookup returns CDR1 ENHRY and CDR2 SYGVKD.